One and the same sample provided the 23 T cell receptor beta chains below, sequenced in a study of graft-versus-host responses after intestinal transplantation. These receptors' antigens are unknown. Generated by immunoSEQ multiplex PCR, the TCRdb table keeps only in-frame clones and is missing some. The table shows over 55,000 clones, with about 80% occurring only once. Source: unstimulated CD4+ T cells sorted from spleen or lymph node cells, taken before transplant. The origin of the receptors is a human donor who was the organ donor for an intestinal transplant.

This clone was observed once. The chain recombines TRBV18 with TRBJ1-2; weak D call: TRBD1 (6 bases). Per germline, CDR1 KGHSH and CDR2 LQKENI. V dropped 0 bases and J dropped 4 bases, with 9 bases sitting between them. There are 14 residues in the CDR3. CDR3 protein: CASSPPSRGYGYTF. Here the CDR3 DNA reads TGTGCCAGCTCACCACCGAGCAGGGGCTATGGCTACACCTTC.

As to this clone: This specimen includes other DNA sequences encoding the same CDR3. This rearrangement joins TRBV25-1 to TRBJ2-6; no definite D call. The V gene's germline CDR1 is MGHDK and CDR2 SYGVNS. The CDR3 extends over 14 amino acids. V lost 3 bases to trimming and J lost 1 base, with 4 bases between them. The CDR3 is CASSDSSGANVLTF. Written as DNA, the CDR3 is TGTGCCAGCAGTGATTCGTCTGGGGCCAACGTCCTGACTTTC.

This clone was observed once. V gene TRBV5-1 combines with J gene TRBJ1-1; TRBD1 matches at 7 bases. The CDR3 is made up of 13 amino acids. J lost 4 bases, V lost 7 bases, and 7 bases had no gene match. Germline V gene lookup returns CDR1 SGHRS and CDR2 YFSETQ. Here the CDR3 DNA reads TGCGCCAGCGGAAGACAGGGTACCACTGAAGCTTTCTTT. Translated, it gives CASGRQGTTEAFF. Filled out from reference TRBV5-1 and TRBJ1-1, the complete variable domain reads KAGVTQTPRYLIKTRGQQVTLSCSPISGHRSVSWYQQTPGQGLQFLFEYFSETQRNKGNFPGRFSGRQFSNSRSEMNVSTLELGDSALYLCASGRQGTTEAFFGQGTRLTVV.

The chain combines TRBV18 with TRBJ2-2; possible D gene TRBD1, 5 bases. The germline gives CDR1 KGHSH, CDR2 LQKENI. CDR3 length: 15 amino acids. Trimming cost V 6 bases and J 0 bases, with 11 bases left between them. This chain's CDR3 is CASSQTVANTGELFF. In nucleotides, the CDR3 is TGTGCCAGCTCGCAGACAGTCGCGAACACCGGGGAGCTGTTTTTT.

The chain links TRBV19 to TRBJ1-6; 11 nucleotides line up with TRBD1. Trimming at V came to 5 bases and at J to 1 base, leaving 13 bases not matched to a gene. The CDR3 totals 20 residues. Per the germline V gene, CDR1 is LNHDA and CDR2 is SQIVND (reference sequence). CDR3 sequence reads: CASSPTRDRGVKSYNSPLHF. The CDR3 DNA sequence: TGTGCCAGTAGTCCTACCAGGGACAGGGGGGTAAAGTCCTATAATTCACCCCTCCACTTT. The full variable domain, completed using reference TRBV19 and TRBJ1-6, is DGGITQSPKYLFRKEGQNVTLSCEQNLNHDAMYWYRQDPGQGLRLIYYSQIVNDFQKGDIAEGYSVSREKKESFPLTVTSAQKNPTAFYLCASSPTRDRGVKSYNSPLHFGNGTRLTVT.

The rearrangement links TRBV5-8 to TRBJ2-7; D possibly corresponds to TRBD1 (6 bases). The germline V and J ends were trimmed by 0 bases and 4 bases, with 11 bases remaining between them. CDR1 and CDR2 (germline): SGHTS, YDEGEE. The CDR3 length is 14 residues. CDR3 DNA: TGTGCCAGCAGCTTGGGGCTACAGGGTTACGAGCAGTACGTC. Its protein is CASSLGLQGYEQYV.

This sequence joins TRBV18 and TRBJ2-7; D possibly corresponds to TRBD1 (6 bases). The CDR3 runs to 12 residues. V was pared by 5 bases and J by 4 bases, with 9 bases between. Looked up from germline, CDR1 is KGHSH and CDR2 is LQKENI. CDR3 sequence: CASSVQGYEQYV. As DNA, the CDR3 is TGTGCCAGCTCAGTCCAGGGGTACGAGCAGTACGTC.

The genes are TRBV5-8 and TRBJ1-6; D uncertain. V lost 0 bases and J lost 3, with 13 bases in between. CDR1 and CDR2 from the germline V gene are SGHTS and YDEGEE. This CDR3 is 17 amino acids long. The CDR3 protein is CASSLEGGPGYNSPLHF. As DNA, the CDR3 is TGTGCCAGCAGCTTGGAAGGAGGGCCTGGCTATAATTCACCCCTCCACTTT. Combining the CDR3 with reference TRBV5-8 and TRBJ1-6 gives the whole variable domain EAGVTQSPTHLIKTRGQQATLRCSPISGHTSVYWYQQALGLGLQFLLWYDEGEERNRGNFPPRFSGRQFPNYSSELNVNALELEDSALYLCASSLEGGPGYNSPLHFGNGTRLTVT.

The rearrangement joins TRBV18 to TRBJ1-5; 7 bases match TRBD1. This CDR3 is 15 amino acids long. Germline lookup yields CDR1 KGHSH and CDR2 LQKENI. J lost 5 bases, V lost 6 bases, and 10 bases had no gene match. The CDR3 DNA sequence: TGTGCCAGCTCTGGTGGTGAGGGGGCCTATCAGCCCCAGCATTTT. It yields the protein CASSGGEGAYQPQHF.

This chain links TRBV6-1 with TRBJ1-2; no clear D gene. V dropped 7 bases and J dropped 0 bases, with 15 bases sitting between them. The germline V gene encodes CDR1 MNHNS and CDR2 SASEGT. The CDR3 contains 15 residues. The CDR3 nucleotides read TGTGCCAGCACCGCTCGCCTGGGCACTAACTATGGCTACACCTTC. This gives the protein CASTARLGTNYGYTF.

The V call is TRBV5-1, the J call TRBJ2-1; the D gene is possibly TRBD1 (5 bases). The germline V gene has CDR1 SGHRS and CDR2 YFSETQ. The CDR3 has 15 residues. Trimming took 2 bases from V and 5 from J, leaving 14 bases between them. The CDR3 here is CASSFVQVDHNEQFF. The CDR3 nucleotides read TGCGCCAGCAGCTTCGTACAGGTCGATCACAATGAGCAGTTCTTC.

This sequence joins TRBV5-4 and TRBJ1-1, with D possibly being TRBD1 (6 bases). Trimming removed 5 bases from V and 5 bases from J, with 13 bases in between. This CDR3 contains 13 residues. The germline V gene has CDR1 SGHNT and CDR2 YYREEE (reference sequence). CDR3 amino acids: CASRGQTLTEAFF. In nucleotides, the CDR3 is TGTGCCAGCAGAGGACAGACCTTAACTGAAGCTTTCTTT.

The chain links TRBV27 to TRBJ2-7, with a possible D match to TRBD2 (6 bases). V lost 2 bases and J lost 6, with 14 bases in between. This CDR3 is built from 14 residues. CDR1 and CDR2 from the germline V gene are MNHEY and SMNVEV (reference sequence). CDR3 sequence: CASSLTASATEQYV. Written as DNA, the CDR3 is TGTGCCAGCAGTTTAACTGCTAGCGCGACCGAGCAGTACGTC.

This clone was counted a single time. The chain couples TRBV29-1 to TRBJ1-2, with 8 positions matching TRBD1. The CDR3 length is 14 residues. CDR1 is SQVTM, CDR2 ANQGSEA, per germline. The J segment lost 3 bases and the V segment lost 5 bases, leaving 8 bases of the junction unmatched. DNA for the CDR3: TGCAGCGTTAACACCGGACAGGGCTACTATGGCTACACCTTC. Amino acid sequence: CSVNTGQGYYGYTF. Using reference TRBV29-1 and TRBJ1-2 for the parts outside the CDR3, the full variable domain is SAVISQKPSRDICQRGTSLTIQCQVDSQVTMMFWYRQQPGQSLTLIATANQGSEATYESGFVIDKFPISRPNLTFSTLTVSNMSPEDSSIYLCSVNTGQGYYGYTFGSGTRLTVV.

The rearrangement uses TRBV6-6 and TRBJ1-5; perhaps TRBD1 as D (5 bases). The CDR3 is 15 amino acids. In germline, CDR1 is MNHNY, CDR2 SVGAGI (reference sequence). V shed 3 bases and J shed 0 bases, with 9 bases lying between them. CDR3 residues: CASSYTGVSNQPQHF. The CDR3 bases are TGTGCCAGCAGTTATACAGGAGTTAGCAATCAGCCCCAGCATTTT.

This clone has only one observation. The V gene is TRBV2, the J gene TRBJ2-1, with 9 bases identical to TRBD1. The junction had 2 bases not matched to a gene; V was cut back by 5 bases and J by 6 bases. The germline CDR1 and CDR2 sequences are SNHLY and FYNNEI. This CDR3 is 13 amino acids long. CDR3 DNA sequence: TGTGCCAGCAGTAGACAGGGGGGCAATGAGCAGTTCTTC. It yields the protein CASSRQGGNEQFF.

V and J are TRBV6-6 and TRBJ2-7; 9 bases are a match to TRBD1. Germline values: CDR1 MNHNY, CDR2 SVGAGI (reference sequence). CDR3 size: 13 residues. V lost 2 bases, J lost 6 bases, and 2 bases stayed unmatched. The DNA of the CDR3 is TGTGCCAGCAGTTACACAGGGGGCGGCGAGCAGTACGTC. Translated, it gives CASSYTGGGEQYV.

The chain employs TRBV7-2 and TRBJ2-3; 7 positions agree with TRBD2. V lost 1 base and J lost 2; bases outside the gene matches: 9. CDR3 length: 17 residues. Looked up from germline, CDR1 is SGHTA and CDR2 is FQGNSA. The CDR3 DNA follows: TGTGCCAGCAGCTTAGTAGGTGGGGGGGGGATCACAGATACGCAGTATTTT. It codes for CASSLVGGGGITDTQYF.

The gene calls are TRBV27 and TRBJ2-7, with D tentatively TRBD1 (5 bases). Germline CDR1 reads MNHEY; CDR2 reads SMNVEV (reference sequence). Trimming shortened V by 5 bases and J by 3 bases, and 11 bases separated the two germline ends. This CDR3 contains 13 residues. The CDR3 bases are TGTGCCAGCAGTGTAACAGGCCTCTACGAGCAGTACGTC. Encoded protein: CASSVTGLYEQYV.

The V and J genes are TRBV2 and TRBJ2-7; D is unclear. Germline V gene sequence: CDR1 SNHLY, CDR2 FYNNEI. Between the trimmed V and J ends, which lost 7 bases and 6 bases, there was a span of 19 bases. The CDR3 extends over 14 amino acids. The CDR3 DNA reads as TGTGCCAGCAATCCCCCGACTTCTCTTCGCGAGCAGTACGTC. Translated, it gives CASNPPTSLREQYV.

The chain uses TRBV2 and TRBJ2-3; D gene ambiguous. The V gene lost 3 bases and the J gene lost 0 bases, with 4 bases spanning the gap. Germline V CDR1 and CDR2: SNHLY, FYNNEI. The CDR3 is made up of 13 amino acids. The CDR3 coding sequence is TGTGCCAGCAGTGACCAAAGCACAGATACGCAGTATTTT. Its translation is CASSDQSTDTQYF.

This rearrangement joins TRBV4-1 to TRBJ2-7; D perhaps matches TRBD1 (6 bases). The V end lost 0 bases, the J end lost 0 bases, and 18 bases lay between the germline ends. The CDR3 runs 18 residues. Germline assignment: CDR1 MGHRA and CDR2 YSYEKL. This chain's CDR3 is CASSQDAEGIGGSYEQYV. In nucleotides, the CDR3 is TGCGCCAGCAGCCAAGATGCAGAGGGGATAGGGGGCTCCTACGAGCAGTACGTC.

This chain uses TRBV7-9 with TRBJ2-7, with D unresolved. Trimming cost V 1 base and J 6 bases, with 13 bases left between them. Per germline, CDR1 SEHNR and CDR2 FQNEAQ (reference sequence). The CDR3 has 14 amino acids. The CDR3 coding sequence is TGTGCCAGCAGCTTAGTTGCGCCCGCCAGCGAGCAGTACGTC. It translates to CASSLVAPASEQYV.